These T cell receptor beta chains were read from a single sample in a study of vaccination and CD4 T cells after COVID-19. From the PCR reads, TCRdb called clonotypes with MiXCR, one entry per CDR3 protein. Among over 20,000 distinct CDR3 sequences listed, about 60% were seen once. Sequenced material: CD4+ T cells from blood, taken before SARS-CoV-2 vaccination. The origin of the receptors is a human donor who had recovered from COVID-19. Each CDR3 is given with its conserved first and last residue. The D gene is left open where the match is weak. Clone size is shown for a subset of rows, as once, few, many or a class of expanded clone.

>-|TRBJ2-5|-|TRBV2
CASSEVEGAGETQYF
TGTGCCAGCAGTGAAGTCGAAGGGGCAGGGGAGACCCAGTACTTC
>TRBD2|TRBJ2-2|-|TRBV18
CASSPTLAGGTGELFF
TGTGCCAGCTCACCAACCCTAGCGGGGGGCACCGGGGAGCTGTTTTTT
>TRBD2|TRBJ2-3|-|TRBV6-5
CASSSSGTSTDTQYF
TGTGCCAGCAGTTCCAGCGGGACTAGCACAGATACGCAGTATTTT
>-|TRBJ1-4|-|TRBV21-1
CASSNEKLFF
TGTGCCAGCAGCAATGAAAAACTGTTTTTT
>-|TRBJ2-3|-|TRBV7-3
CASSLSGLRTDTQYF
TGTGCCAGCAGCCTTAGCGGACTTCGCACAGATACGCAGTATTTT
>-|TRBJ1-2|once|TRBV14
CASSQDLAAYGYTF
TGTGCCAGCAGCCAAGATTTAGCGGCCTATGGCTACACCTTC
>TRBD2|TRBJ2-2|-|TRBV7-9
CASRDSGTGTGELFF
TGTGCCAGCAGGGATAGCGGGACGGGCACCGGGGAGCTGTTTTTT
>TRBD2|TRBJ2-5|few|TRBV20-1
CSARDLLAGFFQETQYF
TGCAGTGCTAGAGACCTACTAGCGGGGTTCTTCCAAGAGACCCAGTACTTC
>-|TRBJ2-1|-|TRBV20-1
CSAPVAPVYEQFF
TGCAGTGCCCCTGTAGCGCCAGTCTATGAGCAGTTCTTC
>-|TRBJ2-1|few|TRBV7-3
CASSRSPGNEQFF
TGTGCCAGCAGCAGGTCCCCGGGCAATGAGCAGTTCTTC
>TRBD2|TRBJ2-3|-|TRBV15
CATSRGVPRLAGGSTDTQYF
TGTGCCACCAGCAGAGGGGTCCCCCGACTAGCGGGAGGGAGCACAGATACGCAGTATTTT
>-|TRBJ2-7|-|TRBV27
CASSSYEQYF
TGTGCCAGTAGTTCGTACGAGCAGTACTTC
>-|TRBJ1-5|-|TRBV18
CASSAASVDKDSDSNQPQHF
TGTGCCAGCTCAGCGGCCTCCGTAGACAAGGATTCGGATAGCAATCAGCCCCAGCATTTT
>-|TRBJ1-2|few|TRBV15
CATSRADQTGYTF
TGTGCCACCAGTAGAGCTGATCAAACTGGCTACACCTTC
>TRBD1|TRBJ2-3|-|TRBV6-1
CASGTGTDTQYF
TGTGCCAGCGGGACAGGGACGGATACGCAGTATTTT
>TRBD2|TRBJ2-1|-|TRBV7-9
CASSLGRTSGRSFGSYNEQFF
TGTGCCAGCAGCTTAGGGCGGACTAGCGGGAGAAGCTTTGGCTCCTACAATGAGCAGTTCTTC
>-|TRBJ2-1|-|TRBV7-9
CASSLGQYNEQFF
TGTGCCAGCAGCTTAGGGCAATACAATGAGCAGTTCTTC
>-|TRBJ2-3|-|TRBV20-1
CSAHPGRPDTQYF
TGCAGTGCGCACCCCGGGAGACCAGATACGCAGTATTTT
>-|TRBJ1-5|-|TRBV28
CATKNPGGNNQPQHF
TGTGCCACCAAGAACCCCGGGGGGAACAATCAGCCCCAGCATTTT
>TRBD2|TRBJ2-3|few|TRBV20-1
CSARPQTSGSLSDTQYF
TGCAGTGCTAGACCTCAGACTAGCGGGAGTTTGTCAGATACGCAGTATTTT
>-|TRBJ2-7|-|TRBV6-2/TRBV6-3
CASNSGLPTWTEPYEQYF
TGTGCCAGCAACTCTGGCCTTCCGACGTGGACAGAGCCCTACGAGCAGTACTTC
>TRBD1|TRBJ1-2|-|TRBV7-2
CASSSLGTGDGYTF
TGTGCCAGCAGCTCCCTGGGGACAGGGGATGGCTACACCTTC
>-|TRBJ2-5|-|TRBV11-2
CASTLGVETQYF
TGTGCCAGCACTCTAGGGGTCGAGACCCAGTACTTC
>-|TRBJ2-2|once|TRBV19
CASSITVAGELFF
TGTGCCAGTAGTATTACGGTAGCCGGGGAGCTGTTTTTT
>TRBD1|TRBJ2-6|few|TRBV27
CASRAGTGDSGANVLTF
TGTGCCAGCAGAGCCGGGACAGGGGACTCTGGGGCCAACGTCCTGACTTTC
>-|TRBJ1-5|-|TRBV5-4
CASSLGLNQPQHF
TGTGCCAGCAGCTTGGGTCTCAATCAGCCCCAGCATTTT
>TRBD1|TRBJ2-5|few|TRBV2
CASSGTGGRGTQYF
TGTGCCAGCAGCGGGACAGGGGGCCGTGGGACCCAGTACTTC
>-|TRBJ1-5|-|TRBV12-3/TRBV12-4
CASSLPPRPQHF
TGTGCCAGCAGTTTACCCCCAAGGCCCCAGCATTTT
>-|TRBJ1-6|-|TRBV5-4
CASSSTDDSPLHF
TGTGCCAGCAGCTCCACTGACGATTCACCCCTCCACTTT
>-|TRBJ1-5|few|TRBV19
CASSINRGKNQPQHF
TGTGCCAGTAGTATAAATCGGGGAAAGAATCAGCCCCAGCATTTT
>TRBD2|TRBJ2-5|-|TRBV15
CATSRDLRLAGSETQYF
TGTGCCACCAGCAGAGATCTGCGACTAGCAGGTTCAGAGACCCAGTACTTC
>TRBD2|TRBJ2-1|-|TRBV5-3
CASSLGGGAAYYNEQFF
TGTGCCAGCAGCTTGGGGGGAGGGGCGGCATACTACAATGAGCAGTTCTTC
>-|TRBJ1-5|-|TRBV28
CASKLIGAQPQHF
TGTGCCAGCAAACTGATTGGGGCTCAGCCCCAGCATTTT
>-|TRBJ1-1|-|TRBV18
CASSPGTINTEAFF
TGTGCCAGCTCACCAGGGACCATAAACACTGAAGCTTTCTTT
>TRBD2|TRBJ2-2|few|TRBV7-6
CASSWPPSGSFGGELFF
TGTGCCAGCAGCTGGCCCCCTAGCGGGAGTTTCGGCGGGGAGCTGTTTTTT